This TCR beta chain was documented in a study of T cell responses to AZD1222 COVID-19 vaccine. General study points: There were mostly white British donors and more females than males, and clonal diversity was possibly underestimated. Baseline antibody screening turned up just six seropositive AZD1222 recipients. Recipients of two AZD1222 doses showed rising Spike-specific TCR breadth and depth. Repertoires were obtained solely post-peak T cell response.

Assay used: immunoSEQ multiplex PCR; TCRdb lists only in-frame clones, some missing. The repertoire includes about 180,000 clones, 80% to 90% of them detected once, and about 8% sits in the top ten. Trimming took 0 bases from V and 5 from J; bases not matched to a gene: 13. Per the germline V gene, CDR1 is LNHNV and CDR2 is YYDKDF (reference sequence). This CDR3 contains 18 residues. Comments on this clone: Its antigen remains unidentified.

The sequence came from an adult in good health. The sample consisted of peripheral blood, taken on day 0 of AZD1222 vaccination. The gene calls are TRBV15 and TRBJ1-1, with 9 bases matching TRBD1. The CDR3 loop reads CATSRDARGQGGLTEAFF. The DNA of the CDR3 is TGTGCCACCAGCAGAGATGCAAGGGGACAGGGAGGCTTAACTGAAGCTTTCTTT. Full variable domain (outside the CDR3, taken from reference TRBV15 and TRBJ1-1): DAMVIQNPRYQVTQFGKPVTLSCSQTLNHNVMYWYQQKSSQAPKLLFHYYDKDFNNEADTPDNFQSRRPNTSFCFLDIRSPGLGDTAMYLCATSRDARGQGGLTEAFFGQGTRLTVV.